This T cell receptor beta chain was identified during a study of T-cell memory formation after mild COVID-19. Germline CDR1 SGHKS, CDR2 YYEKEE (reference sequence). The CDR3 covers 12 residues. Between the trimmed V and J ends, which lost 6 bases and 5 bases, there was a span of 11 bases. TCRdb re-called the 5' RACE reads through MiXCR, storing one row per CDR3 protein. The sample yields 190,000 or so distinct CDR3 sequences, around a fifth seen once. This clonotype has just a few counts. Its antigen is unidentified. General study points: Later expanders leaned toward CD4+, whereas clones contracting from day 15 to 85 were balanced CD4/CD8.

The sample consisted of PBMCs or a T cell subset sorted from them (not recorded which). The chain is built from TRBV5-5 and TRBJ2-5; D gene ambiguous. This receptor was taken from an adult woman who had mild COVID-19 (a few samples of this study predate the infection). Cell type and time point are not known. The CDR3 DNA is TGTGCCAGCATCCCCCAGGAGGAGACCCAGTACTTC. Its protein is CASIPQEETQYF.